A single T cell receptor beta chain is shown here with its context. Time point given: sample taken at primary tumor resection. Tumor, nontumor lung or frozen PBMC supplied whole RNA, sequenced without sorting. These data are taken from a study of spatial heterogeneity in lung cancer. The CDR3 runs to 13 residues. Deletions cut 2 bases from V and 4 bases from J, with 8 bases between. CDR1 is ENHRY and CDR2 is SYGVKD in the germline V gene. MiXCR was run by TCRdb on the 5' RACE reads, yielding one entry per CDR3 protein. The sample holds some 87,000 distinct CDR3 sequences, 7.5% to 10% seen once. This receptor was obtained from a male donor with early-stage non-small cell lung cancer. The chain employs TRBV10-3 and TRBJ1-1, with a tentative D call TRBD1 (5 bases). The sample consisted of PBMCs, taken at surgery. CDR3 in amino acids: CAISEGGSTEAFF. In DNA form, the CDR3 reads TGTGCCATCAGTGAGGGGGGGAGCACTGAAGCTTTCTTT.